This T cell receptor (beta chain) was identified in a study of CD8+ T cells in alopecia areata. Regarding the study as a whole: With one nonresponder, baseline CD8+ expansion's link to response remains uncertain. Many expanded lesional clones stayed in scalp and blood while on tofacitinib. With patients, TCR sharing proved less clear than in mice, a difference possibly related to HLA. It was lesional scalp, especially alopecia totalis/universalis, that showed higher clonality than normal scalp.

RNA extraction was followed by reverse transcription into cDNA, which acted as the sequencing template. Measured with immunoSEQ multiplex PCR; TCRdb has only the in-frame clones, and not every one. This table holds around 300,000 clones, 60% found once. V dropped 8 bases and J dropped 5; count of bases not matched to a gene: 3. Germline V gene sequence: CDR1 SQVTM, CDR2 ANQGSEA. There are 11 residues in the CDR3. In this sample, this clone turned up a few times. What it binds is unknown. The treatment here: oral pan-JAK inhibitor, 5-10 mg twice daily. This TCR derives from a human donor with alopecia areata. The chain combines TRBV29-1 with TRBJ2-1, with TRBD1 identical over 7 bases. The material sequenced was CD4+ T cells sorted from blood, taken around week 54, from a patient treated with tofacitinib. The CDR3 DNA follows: TGCAGCTCGGACAGGAACAATGAGCAGTTCTTC. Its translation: CSSDRNNEQFF.